Ten or more counts support the clone carrying this TCR beta chain. Each cDNA held unique molecular identifiers, and template switching gave it a universal primer site. TCRdb reanalysed the 5' RACE reads using MiXCR and keeps one entry per CDR3 protein. This sample has some 200,000 distinct CDR3 sequences, with 7.5% found just once. The sample is drawn from a study of identical twins. CDR3 length equals 14 residues. Trimming left V 1 base short and J 1 base short, with 6 bases between. Germline CDR1 is SGHDT and CDR2 is YYEEEE. These data also featured in a second study, about yellow fever vaccine responses in identical twins.

The chain joins TRBV5-6 to TRBJ2-4; D possibly corresponds to TRBD1 (6 bases). This TCR derives from a woman under 30 in good health. The sequenced sample was memory (CD45RO+) T cells sorted from blood. CDR3 loop: CASSLTGAKNIQYF. The CDR3 DNA follows: TGTGCCAGCAGCTTGACAGGGGCCAAAAACATTCAGTACTTC.